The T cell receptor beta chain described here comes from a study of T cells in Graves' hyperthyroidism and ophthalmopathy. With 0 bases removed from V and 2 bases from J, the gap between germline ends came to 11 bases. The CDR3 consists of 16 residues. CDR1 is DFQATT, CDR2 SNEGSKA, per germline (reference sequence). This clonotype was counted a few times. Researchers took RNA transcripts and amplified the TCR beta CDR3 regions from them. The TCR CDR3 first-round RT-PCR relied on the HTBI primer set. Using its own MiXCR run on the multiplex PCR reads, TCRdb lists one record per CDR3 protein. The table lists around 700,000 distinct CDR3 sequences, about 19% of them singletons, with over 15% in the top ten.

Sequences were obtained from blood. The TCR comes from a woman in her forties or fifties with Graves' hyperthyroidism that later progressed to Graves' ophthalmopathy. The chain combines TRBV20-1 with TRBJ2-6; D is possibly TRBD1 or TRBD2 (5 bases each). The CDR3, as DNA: TGCAGTGCTAGAGATCAAAGGGGACCTGGGGCCAACGTCCTGACTTTC. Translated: CSARDQRGPGANVLTF.